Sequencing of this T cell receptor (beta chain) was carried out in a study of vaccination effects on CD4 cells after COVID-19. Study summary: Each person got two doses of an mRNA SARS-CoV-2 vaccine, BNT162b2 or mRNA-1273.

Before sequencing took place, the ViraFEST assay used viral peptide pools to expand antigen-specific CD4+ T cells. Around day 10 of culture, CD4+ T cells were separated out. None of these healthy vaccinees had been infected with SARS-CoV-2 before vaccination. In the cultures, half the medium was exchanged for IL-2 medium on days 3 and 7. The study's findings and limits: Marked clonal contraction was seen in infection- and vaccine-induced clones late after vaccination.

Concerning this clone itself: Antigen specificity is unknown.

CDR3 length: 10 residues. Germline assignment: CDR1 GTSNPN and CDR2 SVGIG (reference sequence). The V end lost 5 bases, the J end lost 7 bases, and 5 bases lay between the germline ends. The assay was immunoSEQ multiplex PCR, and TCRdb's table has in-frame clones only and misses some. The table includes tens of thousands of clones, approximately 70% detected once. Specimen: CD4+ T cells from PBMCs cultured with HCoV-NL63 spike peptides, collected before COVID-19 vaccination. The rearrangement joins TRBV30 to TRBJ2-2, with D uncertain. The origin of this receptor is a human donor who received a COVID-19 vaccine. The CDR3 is CAWGFGELFF. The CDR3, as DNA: TGTGCCTGGGGCTTCGGGGAGCTGTTTTTT.